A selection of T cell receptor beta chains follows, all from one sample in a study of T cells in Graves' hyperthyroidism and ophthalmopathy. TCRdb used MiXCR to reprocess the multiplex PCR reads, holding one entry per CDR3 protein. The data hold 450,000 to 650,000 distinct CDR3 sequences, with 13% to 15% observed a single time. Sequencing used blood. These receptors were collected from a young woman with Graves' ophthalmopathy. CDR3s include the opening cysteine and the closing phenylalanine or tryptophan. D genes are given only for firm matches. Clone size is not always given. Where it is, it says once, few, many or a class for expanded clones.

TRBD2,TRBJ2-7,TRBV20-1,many,TGCAGTGCCACGAGCGGGAGTATCTCCTACGAGCAGTACTTC,CSATSGSISYEQYF
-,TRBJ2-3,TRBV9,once,TGTGCCAGCAGCCCCTCGGGGGCGAGTACAGATACGCGGTATTTT,CASSPSGASTDTRYF
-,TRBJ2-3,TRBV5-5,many,TGTGCCAGCAGCGAGTGGTGGACGGAAGATACGCAGTATTTT,CASSEWWTEDTQYF
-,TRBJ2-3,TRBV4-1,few,TGCGCCAGCAGCCAAGAAGGCGCCGGGGGCACAGATACGCAGTATTTT,CASSQEGAGGTDTQYF
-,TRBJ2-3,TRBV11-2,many,TGTGCCAGCAGCCCCTTACCTCGGCCAGATACGCAGTATTTT,CASSPLPRPDTQYF
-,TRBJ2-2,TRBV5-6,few,TGTGCCAGCAGCCATCGCCCTTATTACACGAACACCGGGGAGCTGTTTTTT,CASSHRPYYTNTGELFF
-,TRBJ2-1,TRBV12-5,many,TGTGCTAGTGGTCTAACAGTAGGGGGGCGCGACAATGAGCAGTTCTTC,CASGLTVGGRDNEQFF
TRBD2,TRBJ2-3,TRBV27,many,TGTGCCAGCAGTTTATTAAGACCACTAGCGGGAAGGACAGATACGCAGTATTTT,CASSLLRPLAGRTDTQYF
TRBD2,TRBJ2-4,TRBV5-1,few,TGTGCCAGCAGCCTGGGACTAGCGGGGAGCAAAAACATTCAGTACTTC,CASSLGLAGSKNIQYF
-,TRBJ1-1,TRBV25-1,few,TGTGCCAGCAGTGAATACGAGCGGACTGAAGCTTTCTTT,CASSEYERTEAFF
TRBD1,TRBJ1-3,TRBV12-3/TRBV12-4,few,TGTGCCAGCAGTCAACCCCGGGGGAGGGGGCCTGGAAACACCATATATTTT,CASSQPRGRGPGNTIYF
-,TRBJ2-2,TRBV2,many,TGTGCCAGCATTTCTTCGCGCTACTTGAAACGACCGGAGCTGTTTTTT,CASISSRYLKRPELFF
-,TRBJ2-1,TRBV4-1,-,TGCGCCAGCAGCCCCCTCGTGGCGCCCTCCTACAATGAGCAGTTCTTC,CASSPLVAPSYNEQFF
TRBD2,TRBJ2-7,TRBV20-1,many,TGCAGTGGACAGCGGGGGACCTACGAGCAGTACTTC,CSGQRGTYEQYF
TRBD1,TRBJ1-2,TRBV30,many,TGTGCCCTAGACAGGGGATTTTATGGCTACACCTTC,CALDRGFYGYTF
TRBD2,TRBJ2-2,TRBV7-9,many,TGTGCCAGCTGTAGCGGGAGTTACACCGGGGAGCTGTTTTTT,CASCSGSYTGELFF
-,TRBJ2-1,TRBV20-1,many,TGCAGTGCTAGAGACAATGAGCAGTTCTTC,CSARDNEQFF
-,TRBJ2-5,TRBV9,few,TGTGCCAGCAGTGCCCGCCGGGGCCAAGAGACCCAGTACTTC,CASSARRGQETQYF
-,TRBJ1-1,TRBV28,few,TGTGCCAGCAGTTTGACTAGGGCGAACACTGAAGCTTTCTTT,CASSLTRANTEAFF
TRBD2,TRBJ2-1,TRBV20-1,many,TGCAGTGCTAGTGGCCGGACTAGCGGGAGGGTTTACAATGAGCAGTTCTTC,CSASGRTSGRVYNEQFF
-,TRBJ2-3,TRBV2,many,TGTGCCAGCAGTGAATATAGCGGACTTAGCACAGATACGCAGTATTTT,CASSEYSGLSTDTQYF
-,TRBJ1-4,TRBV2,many,TGTGCCAGCAGCCCCGGACAGCATAGTAATGAAAAACTGTTTTTT,CASSPGQHSNEKLFF
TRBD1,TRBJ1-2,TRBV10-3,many,TGTGCCACGAAGGGACAGGGGGAATATGGCTACACCTTC,CATKGQGEYGYTF
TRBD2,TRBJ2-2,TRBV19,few,TGTGCCAGTAGTATCCTAGCGGCCGTGGGCGGGGAGCTGTTTTTT,CASSILAAVGGELFF
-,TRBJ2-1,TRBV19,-,TGTGCCAGTAGTAGGGCGGGACCGGGGGGCCCGGCCTACAATGAGCAGTTCTTC,CASSRAGPGGPAYNEQFF
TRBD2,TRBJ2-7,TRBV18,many,TGTGCCAGCTCACTCCCGTCATGGGAGGGCTACGAGCAGTACTTC,CASSLPSWEGYEQYF
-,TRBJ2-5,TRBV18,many,TGTGCCAGCTCAGACTCATCCCGGGGGGAGACCCAGTACTTC,CASSDSSRGETQYF
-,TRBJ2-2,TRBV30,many,TGTGCCTGGAGTATTCCCTATGGGACGCTAAACACCGGGGAGCTGTTTTTT,CAWSIPYGTLNTGELFF
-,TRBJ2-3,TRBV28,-,TGTGCCAGCAGTCTAGGGGGACACCACACAGATACGCAGTATTTT,CASSLGGHHTDTQYF
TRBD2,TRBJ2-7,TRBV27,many,TGTGCCAGCAGTCCCCTAGGACTAGCGGGGGACGAGCAGTACTTC,CASSPLGLAGDEQYF
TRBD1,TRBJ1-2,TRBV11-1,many,TGTGCCAGCAGCTCCACAGGGGGCGGTGGCTACACCTTC,CASSSTGGGGYTF
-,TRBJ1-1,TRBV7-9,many,TGTGCCAGCAGATTCCGGGACACTGAAGCTTTCTTT,CASRFRDTEAFF
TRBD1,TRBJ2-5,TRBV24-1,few,TGTGCCACCAGTGATTTAGGGGGCCCCCAAGAGACCCAGTACTTC,CATSDLGGPQETQYF
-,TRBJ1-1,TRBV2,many,TGTGCCAGCATTGGTTTCATGAACACTGAAGCTTTCTTT,CASIGFMNTEAFF
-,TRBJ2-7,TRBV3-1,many,TGTGCCAGCAGCCAAGAAGCGGAGCAGTACTTC,CASSQEAEQYF
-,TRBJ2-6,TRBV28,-,TGTGCCAGCAGCCGGGTCCTTCTCTCTGGGGCCAACGTCCTGACTTTC,CASSRVLLSGANVLTF
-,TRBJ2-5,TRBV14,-,TGTGCCAGCAGCCAGGGACTCCGCCTGAGCTTGGAGACCCAGTACTTC,CASSQGLRLSLETQYF
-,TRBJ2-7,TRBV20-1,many,TGCAGTGAGGTGGAGATGGGATTCTACGAGCAGTACTTC,CSEVEMGFYEQYF
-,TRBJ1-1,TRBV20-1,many,TGCAGTGCTAAGGGGGGTTGGAACACTGAAGCTTTCTTT,CSAKGGWNTEAFF
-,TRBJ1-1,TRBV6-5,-,TGTGCCAGCAGTTACTCGCCCCCTGGTCAGGGCACTGAAGCTTTCTTT,CASSYSPPGQGTEAFF
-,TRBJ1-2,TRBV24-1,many,TGTGCCACCAGTGCGGGGCAAGTCTATGGCTACACCTTC,CATSAGQVYGYTF
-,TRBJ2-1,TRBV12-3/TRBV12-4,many,TGTGCCAGCACCGGGAGATCTTACTACAATGAGCAGTTCTTC,CASTGRSYYNEQFF
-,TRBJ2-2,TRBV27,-,TGTGCCAGCGCCTATATTTCCTGGGCGGGAACCGGGGAGCTGTTTTTT,CASAYISWAGTGELFF
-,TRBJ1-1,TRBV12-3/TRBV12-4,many,TGTGCCAGCAGTTTATTTGGGCAAAACACTGAAGCTTTCTTT,CASSLFGQNTEAFF
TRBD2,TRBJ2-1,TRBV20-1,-,TGCAGTGCTAAAGGAGCGGGAGGGCAGTACAATGAGCAGTTCTTC,CSAKGAGGQYNEQFF
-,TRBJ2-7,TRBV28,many,TGTGCCAGCACCCCGACCTCTCGAGGGGACGAGCAGTACTTC,CASTPTSRGDEQYF
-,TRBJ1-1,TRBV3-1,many,TGTGCCAGCAGTCAGAACAGGGTGGCGGTAGCTTTCTTT,CASSQNRVAVAFF
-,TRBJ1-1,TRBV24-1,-,TGTGCCACCAGCGCTAAACAGGGCTCGAACACTGAAGCTTTCTTT,CATSAKQGSNTEAFF
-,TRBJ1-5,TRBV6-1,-,TGTGCCATTACACCGGGCTGGAATCAGCCCCAGCATTTT,CAITPGWNQPQHF
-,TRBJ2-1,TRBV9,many,TGTGCCAGCAGCGTAGAAGGCCCCCCGGGTGAGCAGTTCTTC,CASSVEGPPGEQFF
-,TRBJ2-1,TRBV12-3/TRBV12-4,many,TGTGCCAGCAGTTCCATGAGATACAATGAGCAGTTCTTC,CASSSMRYNEQFF
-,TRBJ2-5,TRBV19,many,TGTGCCAGTAGGGGACGGGGGAAAGAGACCCAGTACTTC,CASRGRGKETQYF
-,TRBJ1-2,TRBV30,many,TGTGCCTGGAGTGTAGTCGGAGGGGGCTACACCTTC,CAWSVVGGGYTF
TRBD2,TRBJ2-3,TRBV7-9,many,TGTGCCAGCAGCGGACCCAGAGTTAGAAGCGGGAGGGCCGCAGCAGATACGCAGTATTTT,CASSGPRVRSGRAAADTQYF